This T cell receptor (beta chain) derives from a study of CD8 T cells in Susac syndrome. Random hexamers primed reverse transcription of about 0.5 to 1 ug RNA. The immunoSEQ assay covered 54 Vbeta and 13 Jbeta segments for CDR3. TCRdb used MiXCR to reprocess the immunoSEQ multiplex PCR reads, holding one entry per CDR3 protein. This sample has a few hundred thousand distinct CDR3 sequences, with 95% found just once. In blood CD8+ and CD4+ T cells, TCR beta underwent sequencing. The multiple sclerosis controls comprised treatment-naive patients whose relapsing-remitting disease was stable or active. TEMRA cells were FACS-enriched, and CD8+ and CD4+ T cells were isolated negatively. This CDR3 has 13 residues. Per the germline V gene, CDR1 is DFQATT and CDR2 is SNEGSKA (reference sequence). Unmatched junction bases numbered 6, after V lost 7 bases and J lost 3 bases.

The rearrangement links TRBV20-1 to TRBJ2-7; 10 positions match TRBD1. Input material: CD4+ T cells from PBMCs. The clonotype originates from a human donor with multiple sclerosis. The CDR3 nucleotides are TGCAGTGTACCGGGACAGGGGATCTACGAGCAGTACTTC. Amino acid sequence: CSVPGQGIYEQYF.